This TCR beta chain was obtained from a study of blood T cell repertoires in COVID-19. The overall study: Acute and convalescent COVID-19 specimens originated in the United States, Italy and Spain. T cells, B-cell-depleted T cells, or PBMCs provided the cDNA or gDNA that served as material.

This clone was recorded a few times. Methods used by the authors: Amplification of reference gene primers was used by the study to estimate nucleated cell counts. Sequencing was performed with immunoSEQ multiplex PCR; in TCRdb, only in-frame clones are kept and a portion is missing. From that table come the V and J calls and clone size; the DNA was used to work out D and trimming. The table records about 210,000 clones, roughly 90% of them present only once. Trimming took 5 bases from V and 1 from J, leaving 13 bases between them. This CDR3 comprises 15 residues. CDR1 and CDR2 from the germline V gene are SGHAT and FQNNGV.

The sample taken for sequencing was peripheral blood. The TCR sequence derives from a woman aged 40 to 55 with acute or convalescent COVID-19. The J gene is TRBJ2-3, the V gene TRBV11-2; D may be TRBD1 (6 bases). This CDR3 is CASSLYRDRTDTQYF. CDR3 in DNA: TGTGCCAGCAGCCTTTACAGGGATCGCACAGATACGCAGTATTTT.